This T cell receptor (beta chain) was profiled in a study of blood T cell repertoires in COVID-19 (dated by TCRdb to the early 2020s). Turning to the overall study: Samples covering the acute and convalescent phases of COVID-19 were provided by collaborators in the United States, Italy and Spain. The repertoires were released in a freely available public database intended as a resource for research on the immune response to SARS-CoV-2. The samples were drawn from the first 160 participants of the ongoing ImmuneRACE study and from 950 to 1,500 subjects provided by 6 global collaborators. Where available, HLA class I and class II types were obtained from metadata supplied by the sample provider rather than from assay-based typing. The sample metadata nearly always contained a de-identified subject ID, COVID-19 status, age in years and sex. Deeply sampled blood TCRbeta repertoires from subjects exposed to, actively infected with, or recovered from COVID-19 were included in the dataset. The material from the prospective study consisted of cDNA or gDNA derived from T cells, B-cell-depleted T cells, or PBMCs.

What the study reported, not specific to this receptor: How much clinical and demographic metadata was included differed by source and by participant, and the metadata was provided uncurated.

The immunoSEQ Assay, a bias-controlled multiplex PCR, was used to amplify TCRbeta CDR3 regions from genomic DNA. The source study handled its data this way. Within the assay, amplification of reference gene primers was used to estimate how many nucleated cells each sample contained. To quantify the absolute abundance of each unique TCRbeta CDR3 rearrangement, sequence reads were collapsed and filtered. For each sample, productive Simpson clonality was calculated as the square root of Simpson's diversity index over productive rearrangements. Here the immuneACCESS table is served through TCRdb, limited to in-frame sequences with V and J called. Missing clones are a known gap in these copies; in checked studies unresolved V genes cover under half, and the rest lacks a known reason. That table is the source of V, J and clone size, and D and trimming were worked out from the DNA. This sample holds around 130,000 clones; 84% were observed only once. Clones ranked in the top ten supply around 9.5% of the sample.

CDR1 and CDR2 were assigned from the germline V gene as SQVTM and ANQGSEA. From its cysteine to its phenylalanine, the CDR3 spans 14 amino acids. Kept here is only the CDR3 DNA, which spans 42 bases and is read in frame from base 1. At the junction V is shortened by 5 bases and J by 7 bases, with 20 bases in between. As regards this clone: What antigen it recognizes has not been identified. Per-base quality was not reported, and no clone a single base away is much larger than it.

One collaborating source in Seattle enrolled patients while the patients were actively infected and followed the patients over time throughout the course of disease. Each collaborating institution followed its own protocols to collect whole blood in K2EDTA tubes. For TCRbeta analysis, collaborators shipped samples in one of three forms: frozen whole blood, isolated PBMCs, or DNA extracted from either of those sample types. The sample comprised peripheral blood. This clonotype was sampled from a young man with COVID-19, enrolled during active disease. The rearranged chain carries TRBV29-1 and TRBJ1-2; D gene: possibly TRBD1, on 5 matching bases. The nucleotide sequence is TGCAGCGTTTTGTGGTATAGGGGTTCGGGTGGCTACACCTTC. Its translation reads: CSVLWYRGSGGYTF.